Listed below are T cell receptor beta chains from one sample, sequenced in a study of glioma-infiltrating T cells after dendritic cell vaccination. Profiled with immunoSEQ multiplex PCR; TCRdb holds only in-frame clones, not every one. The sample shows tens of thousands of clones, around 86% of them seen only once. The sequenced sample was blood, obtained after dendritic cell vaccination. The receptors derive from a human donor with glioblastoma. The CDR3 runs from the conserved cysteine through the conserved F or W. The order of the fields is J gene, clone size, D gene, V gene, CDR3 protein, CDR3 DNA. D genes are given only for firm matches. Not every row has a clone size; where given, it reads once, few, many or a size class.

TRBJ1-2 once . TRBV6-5 CASSRGHGYTF TGTGCCAGCAGTCGCGGGCATGGCTACACCTTC
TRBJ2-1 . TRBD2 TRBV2 CASSEALGTSGEQFF TGTGCCAGCAGTGAAGCGTTAGGGACTAGCGGGGAGCAGTTCTTC
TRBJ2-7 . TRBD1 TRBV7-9 CASSLGQGEGEQYF TGTGCCAGCAGCCTTGGACAGGGAGAAGGCGAGCAGTACTTC
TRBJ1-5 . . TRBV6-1 CASGGAGGQPQHF TGTGCCAGCGGGGGGGCCGGGGGCCAGCCCCAGCATTTT
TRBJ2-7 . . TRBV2 CASSADWSHEQYF TGTGCCAGCAGCGCAGACTGGTCCCACGAGCAGTACTTC
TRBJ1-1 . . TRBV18 CASSPSAGGNTEAFF TGTGCCAGCTCACCAAGTGCAGGTGGGAACACTGAAGCTTTCTTT
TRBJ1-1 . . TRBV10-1 CASSLEMNTEAFF TGCGCCAGCAGTCTTGAGATGAACACTGAAGCTTTCTTT
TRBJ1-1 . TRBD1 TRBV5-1 CASSLIGRTGVGNTEAFF TGCGCCAGCAGCTTAATTGGCCGGACAGGGGTTGGGAACACTGAAGCTTTCTTT
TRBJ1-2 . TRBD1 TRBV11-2 CASSFTTGGGYGYTF TGTGCCAGCAGCTTTACAACAGGGGGAGGCTATGGCTACACCTTC
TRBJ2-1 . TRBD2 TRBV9 CASSASGRVSNEQFF TGTGCCAGCAGCGCTAGCGGGAGGGTGAGCAATGAGCAGTTCTTC
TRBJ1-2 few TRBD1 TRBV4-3 CASSRAGSRGFTGYTF TGCGCCAGCAGCCGAGCTGGAAGCAGGGGGTTTACCGGCTACACCTTC
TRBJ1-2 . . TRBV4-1 CASSPGQIANYGYTF TGCGCCAGCAGCCCAGGACAAATAGCTAACTATGGCTACACCTTC
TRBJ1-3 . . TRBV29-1 CSVGVTGNTIYF TGCAGCGTAGGAGTGACCGGAAACACCATATATTTT
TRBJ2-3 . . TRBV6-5 CASSFHGLITDTQYF TGTGCCAGCAGTTTCCATGGACTAATCACAGATACGCAGTATTTT
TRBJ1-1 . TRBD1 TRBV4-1 CASSLGQGLAGGMNTEAFF TGCGCCAGCAGCCTCGGACAGGGCTTAGCCGGGGGAATGAACACTGAAGCTTTCTTT
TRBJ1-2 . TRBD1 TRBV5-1 CASSPQGGNYGYTF TGCGCCAGCAGCCCGCAGGGGGGCAACTATGGCTACACCTTC
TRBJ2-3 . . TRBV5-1 CASSGESRRATDTQYF TGCGCCAGCAGCGGGGAGAGTAGGCGAGCCACAGATACGCAGTATTTT
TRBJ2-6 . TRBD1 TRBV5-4 CASSSPGQGAGANVLTF TGTGCCAGCAGCTCCCCGGGACAGGGGGCTGGGGCCAACGTCCTGACTTTC
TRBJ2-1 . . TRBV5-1 CASARGDEPNEQFF TGCGCCAGCGCCAGGGGGGATGAACCCAATGAGCAGTTCTTC
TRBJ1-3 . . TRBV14 CASSGLSGNTIYF TGTGCCAGCAGCGGACTTTCTGGAAACACCATATATTTT
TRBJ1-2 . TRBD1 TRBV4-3 CASSQADSDRGGYGYTF TGCGCCAGCAGCCAAGCTGACTCGGACAGGGGTGGCTATGGCTACACCTTC
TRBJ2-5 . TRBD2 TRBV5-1 CATSLVAGNQETQYF TGCGCCACCTCCTTGGTAGCGGGGAACCAAGAGACCCAGTACTTC
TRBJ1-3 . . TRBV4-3 CASSQDTGPGNTIYF TGCGCCAGCAGCCAAGATACAGGGCCTGGAAACACCATATATTTT
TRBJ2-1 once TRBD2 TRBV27 CASRLAGFDEQFF TGTGCCAGCAGGCTAGCGGGGTTTGATGAGCAGTTCTTC
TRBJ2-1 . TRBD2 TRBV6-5 CASSYRTSGSGEQFF TGTGCCAGCAGTTATAGGACTAGCGGGAGTGGTGAGCAGTTCTTC
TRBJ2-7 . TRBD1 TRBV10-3 CAIGRGGQGADEQYF TGTGCCATCGGGCGGGGAGGACAGGGGGCCGACGAGCAGTACTTC
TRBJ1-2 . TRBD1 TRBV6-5 CASSPTGSYGYTF TGTGCCAGCAGTCCGACAGGGAGCTATGGCTACACCTTC
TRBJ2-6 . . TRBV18 CASSLGGSGANVLTF TGTGCCAGCTCACTAGGGGGATCTGGGGCCAACGTCCTGACTTTC
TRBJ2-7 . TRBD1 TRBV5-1 CASNNQGAPHEQYF TGCGCCAGCAACAACCAGGGGGCGCCCCACGAGCAGTACTTC
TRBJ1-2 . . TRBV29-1 CSVGGGEGYGYTF TGCAGCGTTGGCGGAGGGGAAGGTTATGGCTACACCTTC
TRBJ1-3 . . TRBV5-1 CASSLDLTGSGNTIYF TGCGCCAGCAGCTTGGACCTGACAGGCTCTGGAAACACCATATATTTT
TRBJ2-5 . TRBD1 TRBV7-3 CASSLGQGAGETQYF TGTGCCAGCAGCTTGGGACAGGGGGCGGGAGAGACCCAGTACTTC
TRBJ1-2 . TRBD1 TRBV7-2 CASSRNRGTNYGYTF TGTGCCAGCAGCCGCAACAGGGGGACTAACTATGGCTACACCTTC
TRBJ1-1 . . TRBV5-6 CASSYLRDNMNTEAFF TGTGCCAGCAGCTACCTACGGGACAACATGAACACTGAAGCTTTCTTT
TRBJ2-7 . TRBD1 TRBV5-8 CASNPRQGAKGDYEQYF TGTGCCAGCAACCCTCGACAGGGGGCGAAAGGAGACTACGAGCAGTACTTC
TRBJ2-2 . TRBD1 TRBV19 CASSRQGVNTGELFF TGTGCCAGTAGTAGACAGGGGGTTAACACCGGGGAGCTGTTTTTT
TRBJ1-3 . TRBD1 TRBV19 CASSPGTGNSGNTIYF TGTGCCAGTAGTCCGGGGACAGGGAACTCTGGAAACACCATATATTTT
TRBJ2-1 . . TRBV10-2 CASFSLSGRKNEQFF TGCGCCAGCTTCTCCCTGAGCGGGCGTAAGAATGAGCAGTTCTTC
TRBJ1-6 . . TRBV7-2 CASSPRGDGGSPLHF TGTGCCAGCAGCCCCAGGGGAGATGGTGGTTCACCCCTCCACTTT
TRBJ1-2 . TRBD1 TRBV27 CASRTGSVGYTF TGTGCCAGTCGGACAGGGTCGGTCGGCTACACCTTC
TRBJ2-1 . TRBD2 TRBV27 CASNRLADRSYNEQFF TGTGCCAGCAACAGACTAGCCGACCGTAGCTACAATGAGCAGTTCTTC
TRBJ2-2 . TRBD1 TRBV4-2 CASSQDQGTGPGELFF TGTGCCAGCAGCCAAGATCAGGGGACAGGGCCCGGGGAGCTGTTTTTT
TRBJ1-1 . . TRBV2 CASSVQGGAYTEAFF TGTGCCAGCAGTGTACAGGGTGGCGCCTACACTGAAGCTTTCTTT
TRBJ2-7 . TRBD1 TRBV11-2 CATDNRDRGIYEQYF TGTGCCACCGACAACCGGGACAGGGGTATCTACGAGCAGTACTTC
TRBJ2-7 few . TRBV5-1 CASSPDGRTTYEQYF TGCGCCAGCAGCCCTGATGGACGGACAACCTACGAGCAGTACTTC
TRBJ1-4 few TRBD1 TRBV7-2 CASSLVAGQGFGTNEKLFF TGTGCCAGCAGCTTAGTGGCTGGACAGGGGTTTGGAACTAATGAAAAACTGTTTTTT
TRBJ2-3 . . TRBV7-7 CASSEAQGRTDTQYF TGTGCTAGCAGCGAGGCTCAGGGTCGTACAGATACGCAGTATTTT
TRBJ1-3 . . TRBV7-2 CASSLDYRSSGNTIYF TGTGCCAGCAGCTTAGATTACAGGAGCTCTGGAAACACCATATATTTT
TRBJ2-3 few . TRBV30 CARKGTRGDTQYF TGTGCCCGGAAGGGGACTCGGGGAGATACGCAGTATTTT
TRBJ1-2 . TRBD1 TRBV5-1 CASRGTVRNYGYTF TGCGCCAGCAGAGGGACAGTCAGGAACTATGGCTACACCTTC
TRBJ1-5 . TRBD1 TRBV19 CASSIPPGTESYSNQPQHF TGTGCCAGTAGTATACCACCCGGGACAGAGAGTTACAGCAATCAGCCCCAGCATTTT
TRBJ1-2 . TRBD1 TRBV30 CAWRPQGAGGYTF TGTGCCTGGAGACCACAGGGGGCGGGCGGCTACACCTTC
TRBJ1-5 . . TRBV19 CASSISGDQPQHF TGTGCCAGTAGTATTTCCGGGGATCAGCCCCAGCATTTT
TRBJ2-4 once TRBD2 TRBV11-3 CASSLSTSGRTSRDKNIQYF TGTGCCAGCAGCTTAAGTACTAGCGGGAGGACCAGTAGAGACAAAAACATTCAGTACTTC
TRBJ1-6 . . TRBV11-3 CASSLGSGNSPLHF TGTGCCAGCAGCTTGGGGTCGGGGAATTCACCCCTCCACTTT
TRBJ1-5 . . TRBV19 CASSTPTVGNQPQHF TGTGCCAGTAGTACCCCGACAGTAGGCAATCAGCCCCAGCATTTT